This TCR beta chain was obtained from a study of fetal regulatory T cell absence and autoimmunity. This CDR3 is 15 amino acids long. The germline CDR1 and CDR2 sequences are SGHNT and YYREEE (reference sequence). V was pared by 4 bases and J by 4 bases, with 7 bases of the junction left unmatched. Sequencing was performed with immunoSEQ multiplex PCR; in TCRdb, only in-frame clones are kept and a portion is missing. Among around 100,000 clones listed, 72% were seen once. The TCR was taken from a male donor with IPEX syndrome. The material sequenced was pancreas tissue. The rearrangement uses TRBV5-4 and TRBJ2-5, with 10 bases that match TRBD2. CDR3 DNA sequence: TGTGCCAGCAGCCTGCATCCTAGCGGGAGAGAGACCCAGTACTTC. Its protein is CASSLHPSGRETQYF.